This T cell receptor (beta chain) was documented in a study of cytomegalovirus exposure and HLA in healthy donors. PCR involved 60 Vbeta and 13 Jbeta primers. TCRdb's table, derived via immunoSEQ multiplex PCR, lists solely in-frame clones and lacks some. The table includes around 180,000 clones, roughly 74% detected once. The V gene's germline CDR1 is SGHVS and CDR2 FQNEAQ. CDR3 length equals 15 residues. V dropped 2 bases and J dropped 4 bases, with 14 bases sitting between them. The clonotype originates from a young woman in good health and CMV-seropositive. The sample consisted of PBMCs. The chain uses TRBV7-8 and TRBJ2-5; TRBD2 is a possible D gene (6 bases). CDR3 coding DNA: TGTGCCAGCAGCTTAACAACGGGAGTGGGAGAGACCCAGTACTTC. It encodes CASSLTTGVGETQYF.